This T cell receptor (beta chain) was documented in a study of blood T cell repertoires in COVID-19. This CDR3 is 14 amino acids long. V dropped 1 base and J dropped 0 bases, with 6 bases sitting between them. Germline loops: CDR1 SGHTA, CDR2 FQGTGA. During active infection, Seattle patients enrolled and were then monitored through disease. Methods used by the authors: Using reference gene primer amplification, nucleated cell counts were estimated. Generated by immunoSEQ multiplex PCR, the TCRdb table keeps only in-frame clones and is missing some. D and trimming come from the DNA, and the V and J calls and clone size come from that table. The sample has 200,000 to 250,000 clones, roughly 84% seen once. This clone was recorded a few times.

The V gene is TRBV7-3, the J gene TRBJ1-1; unclear D gene. The sequence came from an elderly woman with COVID-19, enrolled during active disease. The sample comprised peripheral blood. CDR3 nucleotide sequence: TGTGCCAGCAGCTTAAACAGCCTGAACACTGAAGCTTTCTTT. This codes for CASSLNSLNTEAFF.